This TCR beta chain appears in the sequencing data of a study of blood T cell repertoires in COVID-19. Original handling: The assay estimated nucleated cells by amplifying reference gene primers. The protocol was immunoSEQ multiplex PCR, while the TCRdb copy is restricted to in-frame clones and leaves out a portion. That table is the source of V, J and clone size, and D and trimming were worked out from the DNA. The table records about 120,000 clones, more than 75% of them present only once. The receptor was derived from a man aged 60 to 69 with acute or convalescent COVID-19. Sequences were obtained from peripheral blood.

The CDR3 sequence is CASSLREGGTDTQYF. The CDR3 region has the DNA TGTGCCAGCAGCTTGAGGGAGGGGGGCACAGATACGCAGTATTTT. This sequence joins TRBV5-4 and TRBJ2-3, with D perhaps TRBD2 (7 bases). The V gene's germline CDR1 is SGHNT and CDR2 YYREEE (reference sequence). This CDR3 is 15 amino acids long. Trimming shortened V by 1 base and J by 1 base, and 10 bases separated the two germline ends.